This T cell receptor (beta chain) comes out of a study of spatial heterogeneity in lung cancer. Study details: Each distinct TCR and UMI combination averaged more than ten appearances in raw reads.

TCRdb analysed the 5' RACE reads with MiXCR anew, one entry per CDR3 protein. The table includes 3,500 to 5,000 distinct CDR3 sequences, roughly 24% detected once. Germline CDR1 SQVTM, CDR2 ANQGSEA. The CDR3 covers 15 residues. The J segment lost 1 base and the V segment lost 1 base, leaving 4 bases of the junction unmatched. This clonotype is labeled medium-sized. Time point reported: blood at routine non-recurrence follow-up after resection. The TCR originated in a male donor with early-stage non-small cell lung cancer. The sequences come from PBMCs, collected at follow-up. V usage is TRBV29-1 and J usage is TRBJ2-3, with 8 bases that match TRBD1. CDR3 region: CSVEGGTGGTDTQYF. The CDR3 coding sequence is TGCAGCGTTGAAGGGGGGACAGGAGGCACAGATACGCAGTATTTT.